Included here is one T cell receptor (beta chain) sequence, with context. This record comes from a study of cytomegalovirus exposure and HLA in healthy donors. About the study: The 500 to 750 first-cohort repertoires and the 130 or so validation repertoires shared the same platform, a later analysis reported.

The CDR3 length is 14 residues. V was clipped by 8 bases and J by 4 bases, with 18 bases between them. The germline V gene encodes CDR1 SEHNR and CDR2 FQNEAQ (reference sequence). Sequencing was performed with immunoSEQ multiplex PCR; in TCRdb, only in-frame clones are kept and a portion is missing. Here the sample spans roughly 190,000 clones, about 83% being singletons. This receptor was taken from a woman aged 18-35 years in good health and CMV-seronegative. The sequenced material came from PBMCs. This sequence joins TRBV7-9 and TRBJ2-7, with D tentatively TRBD2 (6 bases). CDR3 amino acids: CASSLSGVPYEQYF. CDR3 nucleotide sequence: TGTGCCAGCTCCCTTTCGGGAGTTCCGTACGAGCAGTACTTC.